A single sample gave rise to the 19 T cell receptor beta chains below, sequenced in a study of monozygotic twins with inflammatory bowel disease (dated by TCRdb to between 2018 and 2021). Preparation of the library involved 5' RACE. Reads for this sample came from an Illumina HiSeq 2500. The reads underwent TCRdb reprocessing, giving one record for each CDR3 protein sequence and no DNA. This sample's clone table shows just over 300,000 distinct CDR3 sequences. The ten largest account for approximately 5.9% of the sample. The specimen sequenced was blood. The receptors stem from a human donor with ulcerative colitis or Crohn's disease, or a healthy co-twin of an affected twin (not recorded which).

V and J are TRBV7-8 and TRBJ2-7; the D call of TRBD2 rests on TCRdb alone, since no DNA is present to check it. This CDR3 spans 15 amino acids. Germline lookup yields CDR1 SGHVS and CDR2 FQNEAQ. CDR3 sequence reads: CASSLEAGISYEQYF.

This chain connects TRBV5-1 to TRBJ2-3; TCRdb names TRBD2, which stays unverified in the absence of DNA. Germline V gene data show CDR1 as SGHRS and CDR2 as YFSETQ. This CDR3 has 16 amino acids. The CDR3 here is CASSLGVADSTDTQYF.

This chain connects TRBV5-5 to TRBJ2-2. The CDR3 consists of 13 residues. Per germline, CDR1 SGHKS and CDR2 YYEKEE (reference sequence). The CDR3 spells CASMNRNTGELFF.

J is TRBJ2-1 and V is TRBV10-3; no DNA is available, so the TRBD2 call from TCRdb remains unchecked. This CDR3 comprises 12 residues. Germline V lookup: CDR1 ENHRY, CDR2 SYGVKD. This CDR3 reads CAISRGGNEQFF.

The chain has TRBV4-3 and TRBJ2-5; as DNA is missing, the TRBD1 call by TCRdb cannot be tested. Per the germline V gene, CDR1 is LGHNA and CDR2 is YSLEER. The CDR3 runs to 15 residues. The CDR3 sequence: CASSQGQGIVETQYF.

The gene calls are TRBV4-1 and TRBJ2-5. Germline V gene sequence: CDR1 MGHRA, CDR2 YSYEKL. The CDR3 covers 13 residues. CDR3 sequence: CASSQVPQETQYF.

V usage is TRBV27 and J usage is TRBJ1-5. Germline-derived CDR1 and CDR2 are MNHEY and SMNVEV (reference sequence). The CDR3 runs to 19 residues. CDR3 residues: CASSPVGARRDHSNQPQHF.

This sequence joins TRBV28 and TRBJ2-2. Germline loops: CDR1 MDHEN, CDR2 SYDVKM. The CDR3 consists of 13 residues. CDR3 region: CASSFIKTGELFF.

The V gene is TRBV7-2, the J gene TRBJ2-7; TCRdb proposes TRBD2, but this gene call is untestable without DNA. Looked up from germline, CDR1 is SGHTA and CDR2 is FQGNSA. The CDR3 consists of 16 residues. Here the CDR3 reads CASSLDMSSGKTEQYF.

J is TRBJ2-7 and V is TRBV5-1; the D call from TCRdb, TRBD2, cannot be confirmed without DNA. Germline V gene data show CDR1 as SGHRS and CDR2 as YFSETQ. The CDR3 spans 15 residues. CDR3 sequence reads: CASSRDGGDSYEQYF.

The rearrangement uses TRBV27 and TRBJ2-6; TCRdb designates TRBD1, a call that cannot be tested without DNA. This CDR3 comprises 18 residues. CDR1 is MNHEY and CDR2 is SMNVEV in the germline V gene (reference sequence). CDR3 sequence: CASSSMGQTSSGANVLTF. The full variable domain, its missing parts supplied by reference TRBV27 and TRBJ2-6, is EAQVTQNPRYLITVTGKKLTVTCSQNMNHEYMSWYRQDPGLGLRQIYYSMNVEVTDKGDVPEGYKVSRKEKRNFPLILESPSPNQTSLYFCASSSMGQTSSGANVLTFGAGSRLTVL.

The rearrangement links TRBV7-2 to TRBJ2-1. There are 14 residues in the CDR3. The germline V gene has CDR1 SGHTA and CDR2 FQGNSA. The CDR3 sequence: CASSSPPLTLEQFF.

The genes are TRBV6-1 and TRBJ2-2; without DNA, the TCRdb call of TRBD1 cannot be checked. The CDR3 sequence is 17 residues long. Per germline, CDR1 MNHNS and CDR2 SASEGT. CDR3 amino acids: CASSPGTGGVIPGELFF.

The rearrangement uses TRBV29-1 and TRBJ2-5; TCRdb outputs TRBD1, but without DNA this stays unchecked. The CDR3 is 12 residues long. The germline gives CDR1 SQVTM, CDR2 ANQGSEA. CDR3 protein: CSETRGEETQYF.

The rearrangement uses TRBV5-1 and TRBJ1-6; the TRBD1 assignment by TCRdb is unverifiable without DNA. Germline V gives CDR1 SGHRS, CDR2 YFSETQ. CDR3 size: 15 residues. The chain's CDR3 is CASSLVRGRNSPLHF. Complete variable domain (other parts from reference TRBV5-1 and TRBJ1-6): KAGVTQTPRYLIKTRGQQVTLSCSPISGHRSVSWYQQTPGQGLQFLFEYFSETQRNKGNFPGRFSGRQFSNSRSEMNVSTLELGDSALYLCASSLVRGRNSPLHFGNGTRLTVT.

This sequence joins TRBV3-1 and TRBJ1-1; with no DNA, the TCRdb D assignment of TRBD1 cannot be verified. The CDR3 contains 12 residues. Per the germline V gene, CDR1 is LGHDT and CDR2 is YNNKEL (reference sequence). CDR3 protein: CASSQGDRGAFF. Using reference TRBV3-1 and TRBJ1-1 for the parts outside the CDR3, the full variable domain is DTAVSQTPKYLVTQMGNDKSIKCEQNLGHDTMYWYKQDSKKFLKIMFSYNNKELIINETVPNRFSPKSPDKAHLNLHINSLELGDSAVYFCASSQGDRGAFFGQGTRLTVV.

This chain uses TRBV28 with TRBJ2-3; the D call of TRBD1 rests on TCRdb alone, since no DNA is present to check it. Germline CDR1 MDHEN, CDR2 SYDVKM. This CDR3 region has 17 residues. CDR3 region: CASSPGTGKELADTQYF.

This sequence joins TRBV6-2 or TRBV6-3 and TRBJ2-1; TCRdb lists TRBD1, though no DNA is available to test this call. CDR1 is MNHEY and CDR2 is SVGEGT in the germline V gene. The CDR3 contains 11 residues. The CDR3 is CASTQGAEQFF.

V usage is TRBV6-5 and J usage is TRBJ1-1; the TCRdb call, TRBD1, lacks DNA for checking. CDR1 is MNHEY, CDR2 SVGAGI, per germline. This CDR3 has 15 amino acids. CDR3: CASSYTGAGDTEAFF.